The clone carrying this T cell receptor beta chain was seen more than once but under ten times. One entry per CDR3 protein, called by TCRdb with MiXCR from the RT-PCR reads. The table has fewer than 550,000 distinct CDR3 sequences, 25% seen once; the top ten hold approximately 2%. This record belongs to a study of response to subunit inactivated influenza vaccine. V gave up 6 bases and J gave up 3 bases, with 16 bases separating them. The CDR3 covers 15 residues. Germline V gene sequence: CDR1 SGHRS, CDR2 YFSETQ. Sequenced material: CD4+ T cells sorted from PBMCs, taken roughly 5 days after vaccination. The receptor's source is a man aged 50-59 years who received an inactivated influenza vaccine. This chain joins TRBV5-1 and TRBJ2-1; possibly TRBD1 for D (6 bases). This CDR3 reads CASNEQGSLYNEQFF. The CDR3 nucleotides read TGCGCCAGCAACGAGCAGGGGTCCCTCTACAATGAGCAGTTCTTC.